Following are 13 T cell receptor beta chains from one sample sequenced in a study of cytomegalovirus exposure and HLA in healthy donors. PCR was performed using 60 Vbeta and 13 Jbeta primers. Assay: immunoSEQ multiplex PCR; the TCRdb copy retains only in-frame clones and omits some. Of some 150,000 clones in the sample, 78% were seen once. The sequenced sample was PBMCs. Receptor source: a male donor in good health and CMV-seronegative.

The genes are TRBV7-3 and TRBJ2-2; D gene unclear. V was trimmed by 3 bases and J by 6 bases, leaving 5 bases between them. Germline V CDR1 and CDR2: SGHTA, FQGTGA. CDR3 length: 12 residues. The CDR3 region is CASSFTPGELFF. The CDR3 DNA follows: TGTGCCAGCAGCTTTACTCCCGGGGAGCTGTTTTTT.

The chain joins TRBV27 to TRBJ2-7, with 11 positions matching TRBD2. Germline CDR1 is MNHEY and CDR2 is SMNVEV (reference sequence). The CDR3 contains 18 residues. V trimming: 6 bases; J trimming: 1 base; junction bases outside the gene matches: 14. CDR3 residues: CASSPLPLTSGVSYEQYF. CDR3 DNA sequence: TGTGCCAGCAGCCCCCTACCTTTGACTAGCGGGGTTTCCTACGAGCAGTACTTC.

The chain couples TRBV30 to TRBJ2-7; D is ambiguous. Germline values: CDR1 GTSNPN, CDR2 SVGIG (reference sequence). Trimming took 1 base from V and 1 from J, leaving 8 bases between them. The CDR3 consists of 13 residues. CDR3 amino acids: CAWSGGLSYEQYF. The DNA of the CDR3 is TGTGCCTGGAGTGGCGGATTGTCCTACGAGCAGTACTTC.

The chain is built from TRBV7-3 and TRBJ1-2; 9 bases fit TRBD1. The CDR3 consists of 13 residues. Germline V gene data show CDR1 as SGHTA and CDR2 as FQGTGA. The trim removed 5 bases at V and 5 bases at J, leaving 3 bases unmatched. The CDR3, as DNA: TGTGCCAGCAGCACAGGGGGCCCATATGGCTACACCTTC. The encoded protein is CASSTGGPYGYTF.

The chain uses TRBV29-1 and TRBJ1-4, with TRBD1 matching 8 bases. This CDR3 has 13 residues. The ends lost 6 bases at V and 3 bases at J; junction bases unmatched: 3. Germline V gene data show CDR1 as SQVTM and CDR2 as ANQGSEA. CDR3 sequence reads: CSVGQGANEKLFF. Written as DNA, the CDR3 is TGCAGCGTAGGACAGGGTGCTAATGAAAAACTGTTTTTT.

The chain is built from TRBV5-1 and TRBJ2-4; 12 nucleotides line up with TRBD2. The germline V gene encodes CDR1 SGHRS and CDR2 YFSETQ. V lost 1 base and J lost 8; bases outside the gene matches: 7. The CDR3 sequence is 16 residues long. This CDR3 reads CASSLTPSGGGDIQYF. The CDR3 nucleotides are TGCGCCAGCAGCTTGACCCCTAGCGGGGGGGGTGACATTCAGTACTTC.

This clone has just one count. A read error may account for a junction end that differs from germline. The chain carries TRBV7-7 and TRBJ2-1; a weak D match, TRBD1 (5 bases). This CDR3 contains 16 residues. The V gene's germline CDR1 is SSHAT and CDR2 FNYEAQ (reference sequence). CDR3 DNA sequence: TGTGCTAGCAGCCCCACACAGGACCCTCGTTACAATGAGCAGTTCTTC. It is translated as CASSPTQDPRYNEQFF.

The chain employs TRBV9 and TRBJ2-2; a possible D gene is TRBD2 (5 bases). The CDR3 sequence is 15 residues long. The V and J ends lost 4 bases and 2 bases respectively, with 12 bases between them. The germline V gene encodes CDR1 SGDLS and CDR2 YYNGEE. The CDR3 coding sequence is TGTGCCAGCAGCACCTCGACGGGAAACACCGGGGAGCTGTTTTTT. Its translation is CASSTSTGNTGELFF.

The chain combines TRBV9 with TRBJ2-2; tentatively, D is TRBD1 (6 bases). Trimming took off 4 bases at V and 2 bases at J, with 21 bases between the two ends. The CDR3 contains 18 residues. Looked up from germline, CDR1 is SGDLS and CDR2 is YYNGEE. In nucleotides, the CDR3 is TGTGCCAGCAGCCCCCGGAGAGCAGGGGAACCAAACACCGGGGAGCTGTTTTTT. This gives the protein CASSPRRAGEPNTGELFF. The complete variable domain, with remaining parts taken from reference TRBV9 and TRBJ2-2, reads DSGVTQTPKHLITATGQRVTLRCSPRSGDLSVYWYQQSLDQGLQFLIQYYNGEERAKGNILERFSAQQFPDLHSELNLSSLELGDSALYFCASSPRRAGEPNTGELFFGEGSRLTVL.

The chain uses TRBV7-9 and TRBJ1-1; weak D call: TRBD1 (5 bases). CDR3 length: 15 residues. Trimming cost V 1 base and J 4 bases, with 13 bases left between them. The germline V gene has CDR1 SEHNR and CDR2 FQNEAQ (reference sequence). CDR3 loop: CASSLGQGGATEAFF. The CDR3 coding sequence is TGTGCCAGCAGCTTAGGTCAGGGAGGGGCCACTGAAGCTTTCTTT.

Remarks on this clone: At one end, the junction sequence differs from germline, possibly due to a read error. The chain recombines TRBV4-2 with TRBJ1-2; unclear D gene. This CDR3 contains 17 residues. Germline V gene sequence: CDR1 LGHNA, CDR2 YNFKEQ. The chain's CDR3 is CASRQESRPLANYGYTF. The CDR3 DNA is TGTGCCAGCCGCCAAGAATCGAGGCCGTTAGCTAACTATGGCTACACCTTC.

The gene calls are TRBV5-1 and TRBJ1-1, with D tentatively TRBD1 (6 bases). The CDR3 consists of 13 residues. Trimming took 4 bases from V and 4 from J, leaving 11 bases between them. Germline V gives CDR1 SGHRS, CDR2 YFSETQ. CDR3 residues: CASSGGGPTEAFF. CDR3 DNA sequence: TGCGCCAGCAGCGGGGGGGGGCCCACTGAAGCTTTCTTT.

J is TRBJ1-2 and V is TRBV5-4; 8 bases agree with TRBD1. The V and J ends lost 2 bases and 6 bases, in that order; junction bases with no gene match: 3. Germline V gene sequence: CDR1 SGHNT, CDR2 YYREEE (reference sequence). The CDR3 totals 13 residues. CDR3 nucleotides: TGTGCCAGCAGCTTACCAGGGGGCGATGGCTACACCTTC. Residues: CASSLPGGDGYTF.